This T cell receptor (beta chain) was documented in a study of T cell repertoires in cytomegalovirus infection. Study-wide context: Based on public TCR beta signatures, there were indications of CMV infection and of a matching HLA type.

The CDR3 totals 14 residues. The germline V gene encodes CDR1 SGHVS and CDR2 FQNEAQ. V lost 7 bases and J lost 5, with 18 bases in between. Study-level findings and limits: Clonotype analysis showed dominance of the ex vivo response by HLA-C-restricted CMV-specific TCR beta clonotypes.

There are many counts of this clonotype. The antigen is unknown. TCRdb reanalysed the reads using MiXCR and keeps one entry per CDR3 protein. The sample yields about 150,000 distinct CDR3 sequences, less than 25% seen once. The source of this sequence is a human donor in good health (CMV status not recorded). Some clones in this sample may be carry-over from other donors' samples. This chain connects TRBV7-8 to TRBJ2-7; TRBD1 might be the D (6 bases). Material: PBMCs. The CDR3 loop reads CASTLSRWGHEQYF. Here the CDR3 DNA reads TGTGCCAGCACCCTGAGTCGGTGGGGGCACGAGCAGTACTTC.